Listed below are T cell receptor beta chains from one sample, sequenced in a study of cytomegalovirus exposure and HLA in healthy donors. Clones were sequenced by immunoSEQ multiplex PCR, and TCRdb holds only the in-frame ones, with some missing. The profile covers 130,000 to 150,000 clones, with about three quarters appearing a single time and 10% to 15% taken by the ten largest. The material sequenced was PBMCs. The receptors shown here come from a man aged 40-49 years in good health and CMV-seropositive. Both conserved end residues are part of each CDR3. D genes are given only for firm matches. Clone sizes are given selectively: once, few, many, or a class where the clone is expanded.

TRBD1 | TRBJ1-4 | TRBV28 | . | TGTGCCAGCAGTGCCGTAAGACAGGGGGTGAGGCCTAATGAAAAACTGTTTTTT | CASSAVRQGVRPNEKLFF
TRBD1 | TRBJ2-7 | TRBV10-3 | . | TGTGCCATCCGGGACAGCTCCTACGAGCAGTACTTC | CAIRDSSYEQYF
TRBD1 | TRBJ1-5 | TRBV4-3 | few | TGCGCCAGCAGCCAACTGGGACAGCTCAATCAGCCCCAGCATTTT | CASSQLGQLNQPQHF
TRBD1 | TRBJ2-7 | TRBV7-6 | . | TGTGCCAGCAGCTTGGCAGGGGACAGGGCAGAGCAGTACTTC | CASSLAGDRAEQYF
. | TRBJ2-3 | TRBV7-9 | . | TGTGCCAGCAGCGTCAGGGTCGGAGCGGATACGCAGTATTTT | CASSVRVGADTQYF
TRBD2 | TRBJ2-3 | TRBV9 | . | TGTGCCAGCAGCCCCGGGACTAGCGGGGGGACAGATACGCAGTATTTT | CASSPGTSGGTDTQYF
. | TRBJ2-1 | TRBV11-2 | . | TGTGCCAGCAGCTTTCGCGGGACTTACAATGAGCAGTTCTTC | CASSFRGTYNEQFF
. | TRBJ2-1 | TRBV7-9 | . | TGTGCCAGCAGCTCCCCCGGTGGTTACAATGAGCAGTTCTTC | CASSSPGGYNEQFF
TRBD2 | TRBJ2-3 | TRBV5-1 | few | TGCGCCAGCAGCTCTGGACTAGCGGGCAAGGTGAAACACGCAGATACGCAGTATTTT | CASSSGLAGKVKHADTQYF
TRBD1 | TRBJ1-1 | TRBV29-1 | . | TGCAGCGCCAGGACAGGGCGGGCTGAAGCTTTCTTT | CSARTGRAEAFF
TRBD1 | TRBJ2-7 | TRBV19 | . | TGTGCCAGTACCGACAGGGGAGCGAACGAGCAGTACTTC | CASTDRGANEQYF
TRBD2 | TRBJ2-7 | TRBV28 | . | TGTGCCAGCGGACTAGCGCTCTCCTACGAGCAGTACTTC | CASGLALSYEQYF
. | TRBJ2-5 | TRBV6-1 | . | TGTGCCAGCGACTACTCCAGGGAGACCCAGTACTTC | CASDYSRETQYF
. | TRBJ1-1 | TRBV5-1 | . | TGCGCCAGCAGCACTATCCCGGGGGCGGGGGGCACTGAAGCTTTCTTT | CASSTIPGAGGTEAFF
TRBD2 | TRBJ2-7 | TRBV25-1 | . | TGTGCCAGCAGTGGGGGAGCGGGAGTTCGCGACGAGCAGTACTTC | CASSGGAGVRDEQYF
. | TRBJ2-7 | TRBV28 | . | TGTGCCAGCAGGGACAGTGATAAATGGACCACCTCCTACGAGCAGTACTTC | CASRDSDKWTTSYEQYF
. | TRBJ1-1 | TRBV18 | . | TGTGCCAGCTCACAAACAGGGTATAACACTGAAGCTTTCTTT | CASSQTGYNTEAFF